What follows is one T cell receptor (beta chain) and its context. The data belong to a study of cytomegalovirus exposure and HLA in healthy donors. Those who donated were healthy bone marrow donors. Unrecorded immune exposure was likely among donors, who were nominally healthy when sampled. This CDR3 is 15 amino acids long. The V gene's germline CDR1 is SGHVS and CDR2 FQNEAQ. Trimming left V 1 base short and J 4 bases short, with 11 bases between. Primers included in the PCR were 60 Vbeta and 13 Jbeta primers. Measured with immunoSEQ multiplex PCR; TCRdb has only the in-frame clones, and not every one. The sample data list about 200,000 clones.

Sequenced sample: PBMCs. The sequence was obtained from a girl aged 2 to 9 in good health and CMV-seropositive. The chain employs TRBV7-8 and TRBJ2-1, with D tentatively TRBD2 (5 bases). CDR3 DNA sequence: TGTGCCAGCAGCTTAGAGACCGGGAAATACAATGAGCAGTTCTTC. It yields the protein CASSLETGKYNEQFF.